The 22 T cell receptor beta chains presented below share a single source sample, sequenced in a study of Tregs in tolerant kidney transplant recipients. TCRdb keeps only in-frame clones here, not all; method: immunoSEQ multiplex PCR. Of roughly 16,000 clones listed, about four fifths are singletons. Sample: Tregs from blood, taken before the transplant. Receptors originate from a human donor who received a combined kidney and bone marrow transplant.

A single count supports this clone. The chain carries TRBV7-2 and TRBJ2-5, with 11 bases that match TRBD2. This CDR3 is built from 16 residues. CDR1 is SGHTA and CDR2 is FQGNSA in the germline V gene. V dropped 0 bases and J dropped 2; count of bases not matched to a gene: 2. The CDR3 region has the DNA TGTGCCAGCAGCTTAGCCGGGACTAGCGGACAAGAGACCCAGTACTTC. This codes for CASSLAGTSGQETQYF.

CDR3 DNA sequence: TGTGCCAGCAGCTTATGGACAGGGCTTAATGAAAAACTGTTTTTT. This sequence encodes CASSLWTGLNEKLFF. The chain employs TRBV7-9 and TRBJ1-4, with TRBD1 matching over 8 bases. Looked up from germline, CDR1 is SEHNR and CDR2 is FQNEAQ (reference sequence). Trimming took 2 bases from V and 4 from J; bases not matched to a gene: 3. CDR3 length: 15 amino acids.

This clone was detected once. The chain couples TRBV5-4 to TRBJ2-7; 9 bases map to TRBD2. The V gene end was trimmed by 4 bases and the J gene end by 4 bases; junction bases not matched to a gene: 6. This CDR3 has 14 residues. Per the germline V gene, CDR1 is SGHNT and CDR2 is YYREEE (reference sequence). The CDR3 DNA reads as TGTGCCAGCAGCCGAGGGACTAGCATTTACGAGCAGTACTTC. It encodes CASSRGTSIYEQYF.

This clone was observed a single time. The chain carries TRBV18 and TRBJ2-7, with 10 nucleotides matching TRBD2. The CDR3 consists of 14 residues. With 4 bases clipped from V and 9 bases from J, the junction kept 9 bases outside the gene matches. The germline gives CDR1 KGHSH, CDR2 LQKENI. The CDR3 coding sequence is TGTGCCAGCTCACAGGCTAGCGGGAGTCACGGGCAGTACTTC. This codes for CASSQASGSHGQYF.

The rearrangement joins TRBV2 to TRBJ1-3, with 8 bases aligning to TRBD1. The V gene's germline CDR1 is SNHLY and CDR2 FYNNEI. The CDR3 is 16 residues long. After removal of 6 bases from V and 0 bases from J, the junction contained 7 bases not matched to a gene. CDR3 nucleotides: TGTGCCAGCAGCCCGCGACAGGGGATCTCTGGAAACACCATATATTTT. Amino acid sequence: CASSPRQGISGNTIYF.

The V and J genes are TRBV7-2 and TRBJ2-7; TRBD1 agrees at 7 bases. Per germline, CDR1 SGHTA and CDR2 FQGNSA. Germline trimming cut 4 bases from V and 3 bases from J; bases unmatched to any gene: 3. The CDR3 runs to 13 residues. Here the CDR3 reads CASSYTGDYEQYF. CDR3 bases: TGTGCCAGCAGCTATACAGGGGACTACGAGCAGTACTTC.

The chain has TRBV5-1 and TRBJ2-5; 7 bases are a match to TRBD2. V trimming: 4 bases; J trimming: 3 bases; junction bases outside the gene matches: 6. The CDR3 contains 14 residues. The V gene's germline CDR1 is SGHRS and CDR2 YFSETQ. The CDR3 here is CASSGGGIEETQYF. The CDR3 coding sequence is TGCGCCAGCAGCGGGGGGGGGATCGAAGAGACCCAGTACTTC.

This clone has a handful of counts. The rearrangement uses TRBV18 and TRBJ1-3, with TRBD1 identical over 8 bases. Germline assignment: CDR1 KGHSH and CDR2 LQKENI. CDR3 length: 15 amino acids. J was trimmed by 5 bases and V by 3 bases; bases with no gene match: 6. DNA for the CDR3: TGTGCCAGCTCACCTGGCAGGGGGCGTCGAAACACCATATATTTT. Residues: CASSPGRGRRNTIYF. The full variable domain, with the rest looked up from reference TRBV18 and TRBJ1-3, is NAGVMQNPRHLVRRRGQEARLRCSPMKGHSHVYWYRQLPEEGLKFMVYLQKENIIDESGMPKERFSAEFPKEGPSILRIQQVVRGDSAAYFCASSPGRGRRNTIYFGEGSWLTVV.

The V gene is TRBV21-1, the J gene TRBJ2-7; the table's D call TRBD2 went unverified against the DNA. TRBV21-1 is reported as a pseudogene. This CDR3 has 19 residues. The DNA for the CDR3 is TGTGCCAGCAGCGTTCCCCTTCGAAGAACTAGCTGGTTTTCCTTTACGCAGTACTTC. Its protein product is CASSVPLRRTSWFSFTQYF.

This rearrangement joins TRBV29-1 to TRBJ2-3; D is perhaps TRBD2 (6 bases). Germline V gene data show CDR1 as SQVTM and CDR2 as ANQGSEA. V lost 2 bases and J 2 bases, leaving 14 bases between the germline ends. CDR3 size: 15 residues. The CDR3 sequence is CSVESGGGLTDTQYF. CDR3 coding DNA: TGCAGCGTTGAATCGGGTGGAGGGCTCACAGATACGCAGTATTTT.

This clone was picked up a small number of times. The rearrangement uses TRBV2 and TRBJ1-5, with D possibly matching TRBD1 (5 bases). In germline, CDR1 is SNHLY, CDR2 FYNNEI. The CDR3 contains 12 residues. V lost 7 bases and J 6 bases, leaving 10 bases between the germline ends. CDR3 nucleotide sequence: TGTGCCAGCACCCTCGGGGGTCAGCCCCAGCATTTT. Its translation: CASTLGGQPQHF.

The chain uses TRBV9 and TRBJ1-2; unclear D gene. V was cut by 3 bases and J by 8 bases, with 23 bases left in between. This CDR3 is 16 amino acids long. Germline V gene lookup returns CDR1 SGDLS and CDR2 YYNGEE. The CDR3 loop is CASSGGVWGGQDGYTF. CDR3 in DNA: TGTGCCAGCAGCGGCGGGGTTTGGGGAGGTCAGGACGGCTACACCTTC.

This chain connects TRBV5-8 to TRBJ2-6; D remains unclear. CDR1 is SGHTS, CDR2 YDEGEE, per germline. The CDR3 extends over 16 amino acids. V lost 2 bases and J 0 bases, leaving 9 bases between the germline ends. The CDR3 coding sequence is TGTGCCAGCAGCTTAAGGAGTTACTCTGGGGCCAACGTCCTGACTTTC. Protein product: CASSLRSYSGANVLTF.

The chain combines TRBV5-1 with TRBJ1-1, with TRBD1 as a possible D gene (6 bases). CDR1 SGHRS and CDR2 YFSETQ come from the germline V gene. The CDR3 has 13 residues. Trimming removed 0 bases from V and 4 bases from J, with 7 bases in between. CDR3 residues: CASSLDRATEAFF. CDR3 coding DNA: TGCGCCAGCAGCTTGGACAGGGCCACTGAAGCTTTCTTT.

This clone was seen a single time. This rearrangement joins TRBV7-9 to TRBJ2-5, with TRBD2 identical over 12 bases. The CDR3 runs to 15 residues. The trim removed 3 bases at V and 5 bases at J, leaving 4 bases unmatched. Germline V lookup: CDR1 SEHNR, CDR2 FQNEAQ (reference sequence). This CDR3 reads CASSLASGGAETQYF. Written as DNA, the CDR3 is TGTGCCAGCAGCTTGGCTAGCGGGGGGGCGGAGACCCAGTACTTC.

This chain connects TRBV7-2 to TRBJ1-1; 7 bases line up with TRBD1. The CDR3 runs to 13 residues. CDR1 SGHTA and CDR2 FQGNSA come from the germline V gene. Trimming at V came to 1 base and at J to 11 bases, leaving 7 bases not matched to a gene. This CDR3 is CASSLEGLTGAFF. CDR3 bases: TGTGCCAGCAGCTTAGAAGGTTTGACAGGGGCTTTCTTT.

The rearrangement uses TRBV7-6 and TRBJ2-3; 7 bases line up with TRBD2. The germline gives CDR1 SGHVS, CDR2 FNYEAQ. Trimming removed 3 bases from V and 1 base from J; junction bases left unmatched: 4. This CDR3 has 15 amino acids. In nucleotides, the CDR3 is TGTGCCAGCAGCTTGGAGCGGGGAGGCACAGATACGCAGTATTTT. Translated: CASSLERGGTDTQYF.

V usage is TRBV5-1 and J usage is TRBJ2-3, with D perhaps TRBD2 (5 bases). Trimming took 0 bases from V and 6 from J, leaving 17 bases between them. CDR3 length: 16 amino acids. Germline CDR1 is SGHRS and CDR2 is YFSETQ. This chain's CDR3 is CASSLALTLATDTQYF. CDR3 nucleotides: TGCGCCAGCAGCTTGGCCCTAACATTAGCGACTGATACGCAGTATTTT. Drawing the rest from reference TRBV5-1 and TRBJ2-3, the complete variable domain is KAGVTQTPRYLIKTRGQQVTLSCSPISGHRSVSWYQQTPGQGLQFLFEYFSETQRNKGNFPGRFSGRQFSNSRSEMNVSTLELGDSALYLCASSLALTLATDTQYFGPGTRLTVL.

The J gene is TRBJ1-3, the V gene TRBV7-8; perhaps TRBD1 as D (5 bases). Trimming cost V 5 bases and J 2 bases, with 19 bases left between them. The germline V gene has CDR1 SGHVS and CDR2 FQNEAQ. The CDR3 contains 17 residues. In nucleotides, the CDR3 is TGTGCCAGCAGCCCCATAGGGGCTTTTGTTCCTGGAAACACCATATATTTT. Protein: CASSPIGAFVPGNTIYF.

The CDR3, as DNA: TGTGCCAGCAGCCCGACAGACAGGCCCTCCTATGGCTACACCTTC. It codes for CASSPTDRPSYGYTF. This sequence joins TRBV5-4 and TRBJ1-2; maybe TRBD1 (6 bases). CDR3 length: 15 amino acids. With 4 bases removed from V and 4 bases from J, the gap between germline ends came to 17 bases. The germline CDR1 and CDR2 sequences are SGHNT and YYREEE (reference sequence).

The chain recombines TRBV7-9 with TRBJ1-3; D is uncertain. V was shortened by 11 bases and J by 2 bases, with 10 bases between the two germline ends. From germline, CDR1 is SEHNR and CDR2 FQNEAQ (reference sequence). This CDR3 contains 12 residues. CDR3 nucleotide sequence: TGTGCCTTCCATGGGCCTGGAAACACCATATATTTT. The encoded protein is CAFHGPGNTIYF. The whole variable domain, filled in from reference TRBV7-9 and TRBJ1-3, reads DTGVSQNPRHKITKRGQNVTFRCDPISEHNRLYWYRQTLGQGPEFLTYFQNEAQLEKSRLLSDRFSAERPKGSFSTLEIQRTEQGDSAMYLCAFHGPGNTIYFGEGSWLTVV.

The V call is TRBV2, the J call TRBJ2-3; 10 bases are shared with TRBD2. Germline V gives CDR1 SNHLY, CDR2 FYNNEI. V shed 6 bases, J shed 6 bases, and the junction held 6 bases outside the gene matches. The CDR3 consists of 14 residues. DNA of the CDR3: TGTGCCAGCAGCCCAGCGGGGGGGATTGATACGCAGTATTTT. Protein product: CASSPAGGIDTQYF.